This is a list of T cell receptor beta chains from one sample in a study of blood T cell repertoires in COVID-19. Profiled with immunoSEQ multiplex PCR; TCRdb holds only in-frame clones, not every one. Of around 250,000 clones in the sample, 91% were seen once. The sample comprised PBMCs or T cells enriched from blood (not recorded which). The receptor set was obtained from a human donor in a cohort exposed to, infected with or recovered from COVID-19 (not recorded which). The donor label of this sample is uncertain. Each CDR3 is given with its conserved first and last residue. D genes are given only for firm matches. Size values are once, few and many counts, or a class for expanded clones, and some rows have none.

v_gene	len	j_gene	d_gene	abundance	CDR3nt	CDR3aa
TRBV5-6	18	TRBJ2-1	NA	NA	TGTGCCAGCAGCTTGTATCGTATGGTGAGGAGCTCCTACAATGAGCAGTTCTTC	CASSLYRMVRSSYNEQFF
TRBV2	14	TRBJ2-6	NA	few	TGTGCCAGCAGTGACAGGGTTGGGGCCAACGTCCTGACTTTC	CASSDRVGANVLTF
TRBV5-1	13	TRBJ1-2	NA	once	TGCGCCAGCAGCTCGGACAGAGACTATGGCTACACCTTC	CASSSDRDYGYTF
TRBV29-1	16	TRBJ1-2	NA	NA	TGCAGCGTTGACGCAGGGCCAAAAACAGCTAACTATGGCTACACCTTC	CSVDAGPKTANYGYTF
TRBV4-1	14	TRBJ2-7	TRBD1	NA	TGCGCCAGCAAATTCGAACAGGGGCCCTACGAGCAGTACTTC	CASKFEQGPYEQYF
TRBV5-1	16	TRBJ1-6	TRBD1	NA	TGCGCCAGCAGCCCGTCAAGCGACAGGGGGAGCTCACCCCTCCACTTT	CASSPSSDRGSSPLHF
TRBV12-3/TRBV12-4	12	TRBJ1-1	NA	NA	TGTGCCAGCAGTTCCTGGACAGAGGATCCTTTCTTT	CASSSWTEDPFF
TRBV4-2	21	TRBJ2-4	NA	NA	TGTGCCAGCAGCCAAGATTTGAGGAGGCGGTGGACGCTAATAGCCAAAAACATTCAGTACTTC	CASSQDLRRRWTLIAKNIQYF
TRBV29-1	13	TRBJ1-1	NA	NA	TGCAGTGCCCGAGAGTCAGGGGTTAATGAAGCTTTCTTT	CSARESGVNEAFF
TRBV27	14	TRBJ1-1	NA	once	TGTGCCAGCAGTCCCTCCGACAGGAACACTGAAGCTTTCTTT	CASSPSDRNTEAFF
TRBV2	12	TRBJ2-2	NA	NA	TGTGCCAGCAGGGCGGGGCGGGGGGAGCTGTTTTTT	CASRAGRGELFF
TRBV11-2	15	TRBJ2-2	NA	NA	TGTGCCAGCAGCTTAGGGCGGGTGTTCACCGGGGAGCTGTTTTTT	CASSLGRVFTGELFF
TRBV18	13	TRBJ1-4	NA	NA	TGTGCCAGCTCCCGCTCCGAGTTGGAAAAACTGTTTTTT	CASSRSELEKLFF
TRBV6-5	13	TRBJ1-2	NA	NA	TGTGCCAGCAGTCGGAGTCCGTACGAAGGCTACACCTTC	CASSRSPYEGYTF
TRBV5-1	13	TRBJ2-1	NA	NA	TGCGCCAGCAGCTTGTTACAGGACAATGAGCAGTTCTTC	CASSLLQDNEQFF
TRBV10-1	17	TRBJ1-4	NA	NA	TGCGCCAGCAGGACGGGCCACAGGGACCTCACTAATGAAAAACTGTTTTTT	CASRTGHRDLTNEKLFF
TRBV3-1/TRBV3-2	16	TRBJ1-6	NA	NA	TGTGCCAGCAGCCAAGTAGTTGTTACCTCGGGTTCACCCCTCCACTTT	CASSQVVVTSGSPLHF
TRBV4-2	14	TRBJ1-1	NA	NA	TGTGCCAGCAGCCAGGTACAGGGGAACACTGAAGCTTTCTTT	CASSQVQGNTEAFF
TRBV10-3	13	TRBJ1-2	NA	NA	TGTGCCATCAGTGAGAACACAAGATATGGCTACACCTTC	CAISENTRYGYTF
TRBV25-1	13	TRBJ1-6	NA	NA	TGTGCCAGCAGGTTAACAGTCAATTCACCCCTCCACTTT	CASRLTVNSPLHF
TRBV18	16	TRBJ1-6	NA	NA	TGTGCCAGCTCACCACCAGGGGCCCTTAGGAATTCACCCCTCCACTTT	CASSPPGALRNSPLHF
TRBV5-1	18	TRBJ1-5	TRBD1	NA	TGCGCCAGCAGCGTAGACAGGGATGGAGAAAGAGGCAATCAGCCCCAGCATTTT	CASSVDRDGERGNQPQHF
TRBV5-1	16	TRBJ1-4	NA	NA	TGCGCCAGCAGCTTCAGGGTTTCGGTCTCTCCTGAAAAACTGTTTTTT	CASSFRVSVSPEKLFF
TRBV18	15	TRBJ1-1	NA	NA	TGTGCCAGCTCACCGTTGCAGGCGGGGAACACTGAAGCTTTCTTT	CASSPLQAGNTEAFF
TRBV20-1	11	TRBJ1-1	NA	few	TGCAGTGCTATAAGGACAGAGACAGCTTTCTTT	CSAIRTETAFF
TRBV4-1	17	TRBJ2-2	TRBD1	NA	TGCGCCAGCAGCCAATGGGTAGGGGACAGGGCCGGCGGGGAGCTGTTTTTT	CASSQWVGDRAGGELFF
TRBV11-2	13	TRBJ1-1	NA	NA	TGTGCCAGCACGGCACCGCGGTCGACTGAAGCTTTCTTT	CASTAPRSTEAFF
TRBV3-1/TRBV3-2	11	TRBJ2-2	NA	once	TGTGCCAGCAACGGGGTCGGGGAGCTGTTTTTT	CASNGVGELFF
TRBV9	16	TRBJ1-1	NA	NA	TGTGCCAGCAGCCCGAACCTGCGGGCCCCTAACACTGAAGCTTTCTTT	CASSPNLRAPNTEAFF
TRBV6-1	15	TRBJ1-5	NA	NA	TGTGCCAGCAGTGAAGGCCGGAATGAGCGGCAGCCCCAGCATTTT	CASSEGRNERQPQHF
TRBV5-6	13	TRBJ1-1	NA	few	TGTGCCAGCAGCGTTAGACAGGTCACTGAAGCTTTCTTT	CASSVRQVTEAFF
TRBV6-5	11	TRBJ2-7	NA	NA	TGTGCCAGCAGTTACTCCGACGAGCAGTACTTC	CASSYSDEQYF
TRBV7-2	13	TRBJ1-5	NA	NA	TGTGCCAGCAGTCGCTCAGGGGATCAGCCCCAGCATTTT	CASSRSGDQPQHF
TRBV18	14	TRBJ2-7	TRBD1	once	TGTGCCAGCTCACCGGACAGGAGCACCTACGAGCAGTACTTC	CASSPDRSTYEQYF
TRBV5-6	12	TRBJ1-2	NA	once	TGTGCCAGCAGCTTGTCCGAGAATGGCTACACCTTC	CASSLSENGYTF
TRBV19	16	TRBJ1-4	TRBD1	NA	TGTGCCAGCTACGGACAGGGTTCGGCAACTAATGAAAAACTGTTTTTT	CASYGQGSATNEKLFF
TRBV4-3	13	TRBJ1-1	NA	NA	TGCGCCAGCAGCCAAGATCAGGACACTGAAGCTTTCTTT	CASSQDQDTEAFF
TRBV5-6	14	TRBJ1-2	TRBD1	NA	TGTGCCAGCAGCCCGGACAGGGTGAGGCATGGCTACACCTTC	CASSPDRVRHGYTF
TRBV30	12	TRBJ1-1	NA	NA	TGTGCCTGGAGGGGGCCAGGCACTGAAGCTTTCTTT	CAWRGPGTEAFF
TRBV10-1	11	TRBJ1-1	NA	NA	TGCGCCAGCAGTGAGAGCAAGGAAGCTTTCTTT	CASSESKEAFF
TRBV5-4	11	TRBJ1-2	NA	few	TGTGCCCTCGTTGAGGGAGACGGCTACACCTTC	CALVEGDGYTF
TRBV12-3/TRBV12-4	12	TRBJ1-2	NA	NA	TGTGCCAGCAGTTTATACGGAGGTGGCTACACCTTC	CASSLYGGGYTF
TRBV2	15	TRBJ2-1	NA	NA	TGTGCCAGCAGTACACGATTCACGGGGGACAATGAGCAGTTCTTC	CASSTRFTGDNEQFF
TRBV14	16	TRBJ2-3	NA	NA	TGTGCCAGCAGCCAAGACCCCAGGGCTAGCACAGATACGCAGTATTTT	CASSQDPRASTDTQYF
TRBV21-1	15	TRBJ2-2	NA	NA	TGTGCCAGTATTAAGGGGGTTACGAACACCGGGGAGCTGTTTTTT	CASIKGVTNTGELFF
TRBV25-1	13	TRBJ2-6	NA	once	TGTGCCAGCAGTGACGCTGGGGCCAACGTCCTGACTTTC	CASSDAGANVLTF
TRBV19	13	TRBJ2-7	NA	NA	TGTGCCAGTAGTATAACAGGCTTCTACGAGCAGTACTTC	CASSITGFYEQYF
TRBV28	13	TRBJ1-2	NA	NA	TGTGCCAGCACCCGGGTTTTTAACTATGGCTACACCTTC	CASTRVFNYGYTF